This TCR beta chain was sequenced during a study of T cell clones after liver transplantation. Study overall: Liver transplant recipients had immunosuppression withdrawal attempted within 2 years. A pre-transplant mixed lymphocyte reaction with TCRbeta sequencing defined graft-donor-reactive clones followed in post-transplant blood.

CDR1 SGHVS and CDR2 FQNEAQ come from the germline V gene. Trimming stripped 5 bases from V and 4 bases from J, with 15 bases between. CDR3 length: 15 amino acids. Remarks on this clone: Its antigen remains unknown.

Generated by immunoSEQ multiplex PCR, the TCRdb table keeps only in-frame clones and is missing some. This table has 20,000 to 25,000 clones, 78% appearing once. Study observations and caveats: Donor-reactive sequences fell more than third party-reactive ones, suggesting partial deletion.

The V call is TRBV7-8, the J call TRBJ2-1; D is perhaps TRBD2 (7 bases). The sequenced sample was CD8+ T cells from blood, obtained around 54 months after liver transplant. The sequence was obtained from a human patient who received a liver transplant. Some T cells may originate from the graft donor. The CDR3 here is CASSPLRGAYNEQFF. The CDR3 nucleotides are TGTGCCAGCAGCCCTCTCCGGGGGGCATACAATGAGCAGTTCTTC.